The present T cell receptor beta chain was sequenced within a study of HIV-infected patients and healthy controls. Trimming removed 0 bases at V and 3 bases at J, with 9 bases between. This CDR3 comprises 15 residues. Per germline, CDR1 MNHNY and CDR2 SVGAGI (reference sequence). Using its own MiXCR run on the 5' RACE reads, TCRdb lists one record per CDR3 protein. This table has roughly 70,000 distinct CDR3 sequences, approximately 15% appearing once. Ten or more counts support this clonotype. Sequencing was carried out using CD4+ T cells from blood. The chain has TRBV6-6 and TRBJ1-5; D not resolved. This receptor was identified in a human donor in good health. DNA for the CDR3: TGTGCCAGCAGTTACTCGAGAGGTAACAATCAGCCCCAGCATTTT. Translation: CASSYSRGNNQPQHF.